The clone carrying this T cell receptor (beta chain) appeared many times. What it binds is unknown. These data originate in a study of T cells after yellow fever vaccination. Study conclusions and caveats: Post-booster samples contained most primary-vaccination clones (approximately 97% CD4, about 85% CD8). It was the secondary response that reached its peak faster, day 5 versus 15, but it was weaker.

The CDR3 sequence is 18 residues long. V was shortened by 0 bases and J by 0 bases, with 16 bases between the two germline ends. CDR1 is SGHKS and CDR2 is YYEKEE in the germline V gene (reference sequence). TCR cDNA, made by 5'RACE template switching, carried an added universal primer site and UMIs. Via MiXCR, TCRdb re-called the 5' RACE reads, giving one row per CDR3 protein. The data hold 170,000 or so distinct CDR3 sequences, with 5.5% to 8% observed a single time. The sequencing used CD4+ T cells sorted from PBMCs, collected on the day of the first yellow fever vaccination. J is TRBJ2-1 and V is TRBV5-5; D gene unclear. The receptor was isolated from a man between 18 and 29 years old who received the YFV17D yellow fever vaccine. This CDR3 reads CASSLAKAAQSSYNEQFF. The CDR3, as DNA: TGTGCCAGCAGCTTGGCCAAAGCCGCACAAAGCTCCTACAATGAGCAGTTCTTC.